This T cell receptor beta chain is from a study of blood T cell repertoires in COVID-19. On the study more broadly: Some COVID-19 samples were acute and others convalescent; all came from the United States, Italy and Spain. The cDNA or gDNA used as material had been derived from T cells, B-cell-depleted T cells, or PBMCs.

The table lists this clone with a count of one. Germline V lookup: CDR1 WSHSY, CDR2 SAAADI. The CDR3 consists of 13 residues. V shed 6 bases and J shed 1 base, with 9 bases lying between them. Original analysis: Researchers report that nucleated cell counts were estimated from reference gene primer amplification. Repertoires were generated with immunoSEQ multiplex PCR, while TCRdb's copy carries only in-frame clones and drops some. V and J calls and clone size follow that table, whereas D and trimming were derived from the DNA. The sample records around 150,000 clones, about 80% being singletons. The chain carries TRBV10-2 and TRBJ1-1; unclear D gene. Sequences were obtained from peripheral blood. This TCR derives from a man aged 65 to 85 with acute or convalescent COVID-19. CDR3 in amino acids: CASSPERNTEAFF. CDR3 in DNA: TGCGCCAGCAGCCCCGAGCGGAACACTGAAGCTTTCTTT.